This T cell receptor (beta chain) was recovered during a study of control samples from healthy donors and cancer patients. The V end lost 0 bases, the J end lost 0 bases, and 9 bases lay between the germline ends. Germline CDR1 is MRHNA and CDR2 is SNTAGT. The CDR3 covers 17 residues. This table comes from immunoSEQ multiplex PCR, and its TCRdb copy is limited to in-frame clones, with some not included. The sample yields 150,000 to 200,000 clones, around 91% seen once. This receptor was obtained from a woman aged 25 to 39 in good health. The chain links TRBV6-4 to TRBJ1-6, with D unclear. Material for sequencing was blood. The CDR3 nucleotides are TGTGCCAGCAGTGACTCCTTCTCCCACTCCTATAATTCACCCCTCCACTTT. Translating it yields CASSDSFSHSYNSPLHF.